The 26 T cell receptor beta chains in this list originate from one sample, sequenced in a study of blood T cells in healthy people across ages. Primers used in a second PCR of about 7 to 12 cycles were a sample-barcoded 5' primer and a J-beta primer mix. TCRdb re-analysed the 5' RACE reads in MiXCR, keeping a single row per CDR3 protein. This repertoire shows 1,300,000 or so distinct CDR3 sequences, 45% to 70% found once; its top ten account for 5.5% to 8%. Sequencing was carried out using blood. These receptors originate from a young man in good health.

The CDR3 coding sequence is TGTGCCACCAGTGATTTTGGTATGACAGGGGGCACGACCGTAGTGGTGAATGAGCAGTTCTTC. Translating gives CATSDFGMTGGTTVVVNEQFF. This rearrangement joins TRBV24-1 to TRBJ2-1, with TRBD1 matching 10 bases. From germline, CDR1 is KGHDR and CDR2 SFDVKD. Trimming at V came to 1 base and at J to 7 bases, leaving 21 bases not matched to a gene. This CDR3 is 21 amino acids long.

With respect to this clonotype: Relative to the germline gene, one junction end is altered; a read error may explain this. Here the CDR3 DNA reads TGTGCCAGCAGTTTAATTGGCAGGGGGGATTCACCCCCCCACTTT. Translation: CASSLIGRGDSPPHF. J is TRBJ1-6 and V is TRBV12-3 or TRBV12-4; 7 positions agree with TRBD1. This CDR3 comprises 15 residues.

The chain recombines TRBV2 with TRBJ2-1, with 9 bases aligning to TRBD2. Unmatched junction bases numbered 9, after V lost 7 bases and J lost 8 bases. The CDR3 spans 14 residues. Germline V gene sequence: CDR1 SNHLY, CDR2 FYNNEI. The CDR3 region is CASMGTSSGDEQFF. The CDR3 DNA is TGTGCCAGCATGGGGACTAGCTCTGGGGATGAGCAGTTCTTC.

This clonotype showed up just once. The V gene is TRBV6-1, the J gene TRBJ2-4; 8 bases agree with TRBD1. J gave up 8 bases and V 6 bases, and 18 bases lay outside the gene matches. Germline V CDR1 and CDR2: MNHNS, SASEGT. This CDR3 region has 17 residues. In DNA, the CDR3 is TGTGCCAGCAGGGGATCATCGGGACAGGTTGTAAGAGACATTCAGTACTTC. Its protein product is CASRGSSGQVVRDIQYF.

The rearrangement uses TRBV7-2 and TRBJ1-1; unclear D gene. Germline assignment: CDR1 SGHTA and CDR2 FQGNSA. The CDR3 runs 15 residues. V was cut by 0 bases and J by 4 bases, with 12 bases left in between. Here the CDR3 DNA reads TGTGCCAGCAGCTTAGCGGGGAGATTGGGCACTGAAGCTTTCTTT. It encodes CASSLAGRLGTEAFF.

This clonotype has only a few counts. The germline gene is not matched at one end of the junction; a read error may be the cause. This chain joins TRBV20-1 and TRBJ2-1; 10 bases match TRBD2. The germline V gene has CDR1 DFQATT and CDR2 SNEGSKA (reference sequence). CDR3 size: 14 residues. The CDR3 sequence is CSVRGAGGRNEQFF. The CDR3 nucleotides are TGCAGTGTTAGAGGAGCGGGAGGGAGGAATGAGCAGTTCTTC.

The gene calls are TRBV4-1 and TRBJ2-7; 11 nucleotides align to TRBD1. J was trimmed by 2 bases and V by 5 bases; bases with no gene match: 8. Germline lookup yields CDR1 MGHRA and CDR2 YSYEKL. This CDR3 spans 16 amino acids. CDR3 sequence reads: CASSVRGTGGAYEQYF. The CDR3 bases are TGCGCCAGCAGCGTACGGGGGACAGGGGGGGCCTACGAGCAGTACTTC.

The table lists this clonotype with a few counts. The chain joins TRBV4-3 to TRBJ2-1; 7 bases agree with TRBD1. V dropped 4 bases and J dropped 4; count of bases not matched to a gene: 7. Per the germline V gene, CDR1 is LGHNA and CDR2 is YSLEER. This CDR3 has 15 amino acids. This CDR3 reads CASSPGTARYNEQFF. The CDR3 nucleotides are TGCGCCAGCAGCCCTGGGACAGCCCGTTACAATGAGCAGTTCTTC.

This chain uses TRBV29-1 with TRBJ2-1, with a weak D call TRBD1 (5 bases). Germline V gives CDR1 SQVTM, CDR2 ANQGSEA. This CDR3 contains 16 residues. V dropped 1 base and J dropped 0 bases, with 13 bases sitting between them. CDR3: CSVEVAQGSSYNEQFF. The CDR3 region has the DNA TGCAGCGTTGAAGTCGCCCAGGGTAGCTCCTACAATGAGCAGTTCTTC.

The rearrangement links TRBV4-1 to TRBJ2-5, with 9 nucleotides matching TRBD2. Per germline, CDR1 MGHRA and CDR2 YSYEKL. This CDR3 is built from 16 residues. V was pared by 2 bases and J by 3 bases, with 7 bases of the junction left unmatched. CDR3 sequence (DNA): TGCGCCAGCAGCCAATTGGGAGCGGGAGGCAAAGAGACCCAGTACTTC. Translation: CASSQLGAGGKETQYF.

This rearrangement joins TRBV27 to TRBJ2-5; 10 bases are shared with TRBD1. The tail of the sequence fits TRBJ2-7 better, so the J call may be wrong. The germline gives CDR1 MNHEY, CDR2 SMNVEV (reference sequence). The CDR3 extends over 13 amino acids. CDR3 sequence (DNA): TGTGCCAGCAGTTGGACAGGGGGGGTCGAGCAGTACTTC. This encodes CASSWTGGVEQYF.

The V call is TRBV7-9, the J call TRBJ2-5; 7 bases are shared with TRBD2. This CDR3 has 16 amino acids. V lost 1 base, J lost 1 base, and 6 bases stayed unmatched. The germline V gene encodes CDR1 SEHNR and CDR2 FQNEAQ (reference sequence). The DNA for the CDR3 is TGTGCCAGCAGCTTAGGTAACAGCGGGGCCCAAGAGACCCAGTACTTC. Amino acids: CASSLGNSGAQETQYF.

V usage is TRBV19 and J usage is TRBJ1-1; no firm D call. The CDR3 is 16 amino acids. Germline CDR1 and CDR2: LNHDA and SQIVND (reference sequence). The V and J ends lost 5 bases and 1 base respectively, with 17 bases between them. The CDR3 spells CASSLDGENGNTEAFF. The CDR3 DNA is TGTGCCAGTAGTCTCGACGGGGAGAACGGGAACACTGAAGCTTTCTTT. The whole variable domain, remainder taken from reference TRBV19 and TRBJ1-1, is DGGITQSPKYLFRKEGQNVTLSCEQNLNHDAMYWYRQDPGQGLRLIYYSQIVNDFQKGDIAEGYSVSREKKESFPLTVTSAQKNPTAFYLCASSLDGENGNTEAFFGQGTRLTVV.

This chain uses TRBV29-1 with TRBJ1-5, with D possibly being TRBD1 (5 bases). V dropped 4 bases and J dropped 3 bases, with 7 bases sitting between them. Germline V gene data show CDR1 as SQVTM and CDR2 as ANQGSEA. CDR3 length: 12 residues. The CDR3 nucleotides read TGCAGCGTTGCAGGGATCAATCAGCCCCAGCATTTT. This gives the protein CSVAGINQPQHF.

The chain couples TRBV29-1 to TRBJ1-5; the D is unclear. The germline gives CDR1 SQVTM, CDR2 ANQGSEA. The CDR3 sequence is 13 residues long. The ends were cut back, 5 bases at V and 7 bases at J, with 15 bases in the middle. CDR3 residues: CSVTQQNEQPQHF. CDR3 sequence (DNA): TGCAGCGTTACACAGCAGAACGAGCAGCCCCAGCATTTT.

This chain connects TRBV29-1 to TRBJ2-3, with 8 positions matching TRBD2. The CDR3 has 14 residues. The germline V gene has CDR1 SQVTM and CDR2 ANQGSEA. The CDR3 reads CGGTAGGLTDTQYF. DNA of the CDR3: TGCGGAGGGACCGCGGGGGGCCTCACAGATACGCAGTATTTT.

The chain has TRBV7-8 and TRBJ2-1; D might be TRBD1 (5 bases). The germline gives CDR1 SGHVS, CDR2 FQNEAQ. The V end lost 3 bases, the J end lost 6 bases, and 15 bases lay between the germline ends. CDR3 length: 15 amino acids. The CDR3, as DNA: TGTGCCAGCAGCTTCGGACACACGGACATCAATGAGCAGTTCTTC. The encoded protein is CASSFGHTDINEQFF.

The chain links TRBV7-2 to TRBJ2-1; no clear D gene. The CDR3 is 17 amino acids. CDR1 SGHTA and CDR2 FQGNSA come from the germline V gene. V was cut by 6 bases and J by 6 bases, with 24 bases left in between. This CDR3 is CASRPLIWDSQANEQFF. The CDR3 coding sequence is TGTGCCAGCAGACCACTTATTTGGGATTCTCAGGCCAATGAGCAGTTCTTC.

Concerning this clonotype itself: A much larger clone differs by one base, so this may be a read error. CDR3 loop: CSSSSAADTQYF. The CDR3 DNA reads TGTTCCAGCAGCTCGGCGGCAGATACGCAGTATTTT. The chain combines TRBV7-9 with TRBJ2-3, with unresolved D. The V gene's germline CDR1 is SEHNR and CDR2 FQNEAQ (reference sequence). This CDR3 has 12 amino acids.

This clonotype has just one count. The J gene is TRBJ2-1, the V gene TRBV4-1; D might be TRBD1 or TRBD2, each matching 5 bases. V lost 6 bases, J lost 4 bases, and 13 bases lay in between. In germline, CDR1 is MGHRA, CDR2 YSYEKL. The CDR3 covers 14 residues. This CDR3 is CASRVGTEYNEQFF. The CDR3 DNA is TGCGCCAGCAGGGTCGGGACGGAGTACAATGAGCAGTTCTTC.

This clonotype was detected a few times. This rearrangement joins TRBV12-3 or TRBV12-4 to TRBJ2-4; a possible D gene is TRBD2 (7 bases). The J call may not be correct, given that the DNA end is closer to TRBJ2-7. This CDR3 is built from 17 residues. The chain's CDR3 is CASSSFGHREGLYEQYF. Written as DNA, the CDR3 is TGTGCCAGCAGTTCCTTCGGGCACAGGGAGGGTCTCTACGAGCAGTACTTC.

This chain uses TRBV10-2 with TRBJ2-3, with D tentatively TRBD1 or TRBD2 (5 bases each). The CDR3 is 13 residues long. Germline V lookup: CDR1 WSHSY, CDR2 SAAADI. The V and J ends lost 6 bases and 4 bases respectively, with 11 bases between them. The CDR3 DNA reads as TGCGCCAGCAGAGACGGGGCTCCAGATACGCAGTATTTT. It translates to CASRDGAPDTQYF.

V and J are TRBV20-1 and TRBJ2-5; 8 positions agree with TRBD2. This CDR3 region has 15 residues. After removal of 1 base from V and 4 bases from J, the junction contained 8 bases not matched to a gene. The germline V gene has CDR1 DFQATT and CDR2 SNEGSKA (reference sequence). The CDR3: CSARVYRTSSETQYF. Written as DNA, the CDR3 is TGCAGTGCTAGAGTGTATCGGACTAGCTCAGAGACCCAGTACTTC.

The V call is TRBV20-1, the J call TRBJ1-5; no clear D gene. The germline V gene has CDR1 DFQATT and CDR2 SNEGSKA (reference sequence). The germline V and J ends were trimmed by 1 base and 0 bases, with 22 bases remaining between them. This CDR3 is built from 19 residues. The DNA of the CDR3 is TGCAGTGCTAGAGTTTTGCGCAGGTCAGGAGGGTATAGCAATCAGCCCCAGCATTTT. Amino acids: CSARVLRRSGGYSNQPQHF.

CDR3 nucleotide sequence: TGTGCCAGCAGCTTAGCCTCTACTAGCGGCACCTCTGGGGCCAACGTCCTGACTTTC. Protein sequence: CASSLASTSGTSGANVLTF. The rearrangement uses TRBV7-8 and TRBJ2-6, with TRBD2 matching over 8 bases. The CDR3 is made up of 19 amino acids. The germline V gene encodes CDR1 SGHVS and CDR2 FQNEAQ. The ends lost 0 bases at V and 0 bases at J; junction bases unmatched: 7.

The gene calls are TRBV18 and TRBJ1-5; D remains ambiguous. This CDR3 has 15 residues. The germline CDR1 and CDR2 sequences are KGHSH and LQKENI. Between the trimmed V and J ends, which lost 1 base and 0 bases, there was a span of 7 bases. CDR3 nucleotide sequence: TGTGCCAGCTCACCACTGGGAGATAGCAATCAGCCCCAGCATTTT. Its protein is CASSPLGDSNQPQHF.